This section outlines one T cell receptor beta chain sequence together with its context. Its target is not known. This table comes from immunoSEQ multiplex PCR, and its TCRdb copy is limited to in-frame clones, with some not included. This repertoire shows about 17,000 clones, 87% found once; its top ten account for roughly 3.9%. This entry comes from a study of PD-1 blockade in classical Hodgkin lymphoma. Study-level findings and limits: Newly diagnosed patients reportedly trailed healthy donors in baseline TCR diversity.

This CDR3 is built from 14 residues. Germline CDR1 reads MNHEY; CDR2 reads SMNVEV (reference sequence). Trimming pared 5 bases from V and 7 bases from J, leaving 15 bases between. The time point was: newly diagnosed, previously untreated cHL patient sample. Comparison relied on PBMCs that came from newly diagnosed, untreated classical Hodgkin lymphoma. The sequence derives from a human donor with classical Hodgkin lymphoma. Sequencing input: peripheral blood mononuclear cells (PBMCs). This chain joins TRBV27 and TRBJ1-5; D gene unclear. Here the CDR3 DNA reads TGTGCCAGCAGTATCGGCAGGTCGGAACAGCCCCAGCATTTT. As protein: CASSIGRSEQPQHF.